This T cell receptor (beta chain) originates from a study of blood T cells in healthy people across ages. It was with a sample-barcoded 5' primer and a J-beta primer mix that a second PCR of about 6 to 12 cycles was run. One entry per CDR3 protein results from TCRdb running MiXCR on the 5' RACE reads. This sample has 1.5 million to 2 million distinct CDR3 sequences, with about 28% found just once. The CDR3 extends over 16 amino acids. Trimming took off 4 bases at V and 7 bases at J, with 21 bases between the two ends. Germline CDR1 reads SGHTA; CDR2 reads FQGNSA. The chain couples TRBV7-2 to TRBJ2-3, with D tentatively TRBD1 (6 bases). The material sequenced was blood. The sequence was collected from a woman in her 30s in good health. This chain's CDR3 is CASSSVGAVPPYTQYF. Written as DNA, the CDR3 is TGTGCCAGCAGCTCCGTGGGGGCTGTTCCACCCTATACGCAGTATTTT.